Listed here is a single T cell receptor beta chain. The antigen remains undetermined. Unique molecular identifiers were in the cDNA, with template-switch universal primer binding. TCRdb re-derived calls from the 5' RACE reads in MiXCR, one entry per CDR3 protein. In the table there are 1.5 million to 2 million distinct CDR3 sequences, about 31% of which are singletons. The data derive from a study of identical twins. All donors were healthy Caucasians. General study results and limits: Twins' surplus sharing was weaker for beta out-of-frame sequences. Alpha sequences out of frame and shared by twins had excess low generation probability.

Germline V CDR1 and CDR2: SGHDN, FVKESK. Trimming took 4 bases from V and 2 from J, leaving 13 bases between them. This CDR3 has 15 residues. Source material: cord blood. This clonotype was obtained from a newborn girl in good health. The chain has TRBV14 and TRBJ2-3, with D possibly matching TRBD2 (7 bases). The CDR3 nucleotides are TGTGCCAGCAGCCCGTTTCGGGGGGCCACAGATACGCAGTATTTT. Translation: CASSPFRGATDTQYF.